These 32 T cell receptor beta chains were all obtained from the same sample, sequenced in a study of identifying expanded T cells in peripheral blood. The assay was immunoSEQ multiplex PCR, and TCRdb's table has in-frame clones only and misses some. The data show approximately 100,000 clones, about nine tenths seen once. Sequencing input: blood. The source is a person aged 18 to 69 in good health.

The chain links TRBV28 to TRBJ1-1; tentative D call: TRBD1 (6 bases). Trimming took 4 bases from V and 3 from J, leaving 12 bases between them. Germline-derived CDR1 and CDR2 are MDHEN and SYDVKM. The CDR3 extends over 14 amino acids. The CDR3 region is CASSSMGGYTEAFF. The CDR3 DNA reads TGTGCCAGCAGTTCCATGGGGGGCTACACTGAAGCTTTCTTT. Using reference TRBV28 and TRBJ1-1 for the parts outside the CDR3, the full variable domain is DVKVTQSSRYLVKRTGEKVFLECVQDMDHENMFWYRQDPGLGLRLIYFSYDVKMKEKGDIPEGYSVSREKKERFSLILESASTNQTSMYLCASSSMGGYTEAFFGQGTRLTVV.

This chain links TRBV7-9 with TRBJ1-4; no definite D call. The CDR3 sequence is 14 residues long. Germline lookup yields CDR1 SEHNR and CDR2 FQNEAQ (reference sequence). V lost 6 bases and J 8 bases, leaving 16 bases between the germline ends. The CDR3 reads CASSSTGFGEKLFF. CDR3 nucleotide sequence: TGTGCCAGCAGTTCTACCGGGTTCGGGGAAAAACTGTTTTTT.

The genes are TRBV10-3 and TRBJ2-7; TRBD1 aligns across 7 bases. Per the germline V gene, CDR1 is ENHRY and CDR2 is SYGVKD. V lost 10 bases, J lost 6 bases, and 15 bases stayed unmatched. The CDR3 length is 14 residues. CDR3 sequence reads: CATTLRDRVREQYF. Here the CDR3 DNA reads TGTGCCACAACCCTCCGAGACAGGGTGCGCGAGCAGTACTTC.

The CDR3 nucleotides are TGTGCCAGCAGCCAAGAAGAGGGCTCTGGAAACACCATATATTTT. Encoded protein: CASSQEEGSGNTIYF. The J gene is TRBJ1-3, the V gene TRBV4-2; no reliable D call. Germline V gene data show CDR1 as LGHNA and CDR2 as YNFKEQ. CDR3 length: 15 amino acids. The V end was cut by 0 bases, the J end by 0 bases, with 6 bases between.

This chain joins TRBV5-1 and TRBJ1-5, with a tentative D call TRBD1 (5 bases). Trimming stripped 5 bases from V and 3 bases from J, with 12 bases between. CDR3 length: 14 residues. The germline gives CDR1 SGHRS, CDR2 YFSETQ. The CDR3 sequence is CASSSRQINQPQHF. The CDR3 DNA follows: TGCGCCAGCAGTTCCAGACAGATCAATCAGCCCCAGCATTTT.

This clone has only one observation. The chain combines TRBV6-1 with TRBJ2-7; D gene ambiguous. This CDR3 comprises 15 residues. Germline CDR1 MNHNS, CDR2 SASEGT. The V end was cut by 1 base, the J end by 0 bases, with 10 bases between. CDR3 in DNA: TGTGCCAGCAGTGAAGGTCCGCGGCCCTCCTACGAGCAGTACTTC. It yields the protein CASSEGPRPSYEQYF.

The chain is built from TRBV6-4 and TRBJ2-2, with a possible D match to TRBD2 (6 bases). Germline values: CDR1 MRHNA, CDR2 SNTAGT. The length of the CDR3 is 16 residues. V was clipped by 2 bases and J by 3 bases, with 13 bases between them. CDR3 loop: CASSDGAGRDTGELFF. The CDR3 nucleotides read TGTGCCAGCAGTGACGGTGCGGGACGGGACACCGGGGAGCTGTTTTTT.

The chain is built from TRBV6-5 and TRBJ2-3, with a possible D match to TRBD1 (5 bases). The length of the CDR3 is 15 residues. Germline V gene data show CDR1 as MNHEY and CDR2 as SVGAGI. V lost 2 bases and J 1 base, leaving 10 bases between the germline ends. The CDR3 DNA reads as TGTGCCAGCAGTTACAGGGGTATTGGCACAGATACGCAGTATTTT. Its protein is CASSYRGIGTDTQYF.

This clone has a handful of counts. V and J are TRBV11-2 and TRBJ1-2; weak D call: TRBD1 (6 bases). CDR1 and CDR2 from the germline V gene are SGHAT and FQNNGV. With 1 base removed from V and 4 bases from J, the gap between germline ends came to 16 bases. CDR3 length: 16 residues. CDR3 amino acids: CASSLVSWGASYGYTF. DNA for the CDR3: TGTGCCAGCAGCTTAGTATCGTGGGGGGCGAGCTATGGCTACACCTTC.

This clone was counted once. The V call is TRBV2, the J call TRBJ2-1; TRBD2 aligns across 7 bases. Per germline, CDR1 SNHLY and CDR2 FYNNEI. The CDR3 runs to 15 residues. With 6 bases clipped from V and 7 bases from J, the junction kept 12 bases outside the gene matches. CDR3 sequence (DNA): TGTGCCAGCAGCGGGGGGTCCCAAATTTTTAATGAGCAGTTCTTC. Encoded protein: CASSGGSQIFNEQFF.

The chain joins TRBV27 to TRBJ2-7; maybe TRBD1 (6 bases). Looked up from germline, CDR1 is MNHEY and CDR2 is SMNVEV (reference sequence). Trimming removed 5 bases from V and 0 bases from J, with 14 bases in between. The CDR3 runs 15 residues. CDR3 loop: CASSVQGRDSYEQYF. The CDR3 DNA follows: TGTGCCAGCAGTGTACAGGGTAGGGACTCCTACGAGCAGTACTTC.

This chain joins TRBV11-2 and TRBJ1-5; a possible D gene is TRBD1 (6 bases). The germline gives CDR1 SGHAT, CDR2 FQNNGV. The CDR3 is made up of 14 amino acids. V was pared by 4 bases and J by 6 bases, with 13 bases between. The CDR3 DNA sequence: TGTGCCAGCAGCTCATCAGGGGTAGGTCAGCCCCAGCATTTT. The encoded protein is CASSSSGVGQPQHF. The complete variable domain, with remaining parts taken from reference TRBV11-2 and TRBJ1-5, reads EAGVAQSPRYKIIEKRQSVAFWCNPISGHATLYWYQQILGQGPKLLIQFQNNGVVDDSQLPKDRFSAERLKGVDSTLKIQPAKLEDSAVYLCASSSSGVGQPQHFGDGTRLSIL.

V is TRBV19 and J is TRBJ2-7; D is possibly TRBD1 (5 bases). V shed 7 bases and J shed 5 bases, with 12 bases lying between them. Germline CDR1 reads LNHDA; CDR2 reads SQIVND (reference sequence). The CDR3 covers 12 residues. The CDR3 region is CASKTAWNEQYF. The CDR3 DNA sequence: TGTGCCAGTAAGACAGCCTGGAACGAGCAGTACTTC.

The CDR3 here is CAASRAGGGTGELFF. For the CDR3, the DNA is TGTGCCGCCTCCAGAGCGGGAGGGGGGACCGGGGAGCTGTTTTTT. The genes are TRBV6-1 and TRBJ2-2, with TRBD2 identical over 10 bases. The germline V gene has CDR1 MNHNS and CDR2 SASEGT. The ends lost 11 bases at V and 5 bases at J; junction bases unmatched: 11. This CDR3 contains 15 residues.

The chain joins TRBV6-6 to TRBJ2-7; the match to TRBD2 covers 11 bases. Germline loops: CDR1 MNHNY, CDR2 SVGAGI (reference sequence). V gave up 4 bases and J gave up 0 bases; unmatched junction bases: 2. The CDR3 loop spans 15 amino acids. DNA for the CDR3: TGTGCCAGCAGTTCTAGCGGGGGGCTCTCCTACGAGCAGTACTTC. It specifies CASSSSGGLSYEQYF.

The chain uses TRBV10-3 and TRBJ2-3, with 7 bases lining up with TRBD2. The CDR3 sequence is 14 residues long. Losses at the gene ends were 4 bases for V and 5 bases for J; bases not matched to a gene: 6. CDR1 and CDR2 from the germline V gene are ENHRY and SYGVKD. CDR3 amino acids: CAISARLAVDTQYF. For the CDR3, the DNA is TGTGCCATCAGTGCCCGACTAGCAGTAGATACGCAGTATTTT.

The rearrangement links TRBV2 to TRBJ2-5, with 7 bases lining up with TRBD2. Trimming removed 4 bases from V and 4 bases from J; junction bases left unmatched: 3. Germline lookup yields CDR1 SNHLY and CDR2 FYNNEI. The length of the CDR3 is 13 residues. This chain's CDR3 is CASSVIAGETQYF. The CDR3 nucleotides read TGTGCCAGCAGTGTTATAGCGGGAGAGACCCAGTACTTC.

The chain links TRBV11-2 to TRBJ2-7, with 7 bases identical to TRBD2. The V segment lost 4 bases and the J segment 3 bases; nucleotides outside the gene matches: 9. The CDR3 is 15 residues long. The germline V gene encodes CDR1 SGHAT and CDR2 FQNNGV. CDR3 nucleotides: TGTGCCAGCAGCTCCCGCGGGAGCGGTGGCTACGAGCAGTACTTC. Its protein is CASSSRGSGGYEQYF.

This chain connects TRBV10-3 to TRBJ1-5; D is ambiguous. Germline V lookup: CDR1 ENHRY, CDR2 SYGVKD. The length of the CDR3 is 13 residues. Trimming shortened V by 6 bases and J by 5 bases, and 11 bases separated the two germline ends. CDR3 nucleotide sequence: TGTGCCATCAGACCCGCGCAGGATCAGCCCCAGCATTTT. This sequence encodes CAIRPAQDQPQHF.

The J gene is TRBJ2-3, the V gene TRBV7-3; no firm D call. With 2 bases removed from V and 4 bases from J, the gap between germline ends came to 4 bases. In germline, CDR1 is SGHTA, CDR2 FQGTGA. This CDR3 spans 12 amino acids. CDR3 amino acids: CASSLDADTQYF. CDR3 nucleotide sequence: TGTGCCAGCAGCTTAGATGCAGATACGCAGTATTTT.

The V gene is TRBV4-2, the J gene TRBJ2-7, with D perhaps TRBD1 or TRBD2 (5 bases each). Germline V CDR1 and CDR2: LGHNA, YNFKEQ. This CDR3 comprises 12 residues. Trimming removed 1 base from V and 5 bases from J, with 6 bases in between. The CDR3 nucleotides are TGTGCCAGCAGCCAAGGAGGGGACGAGCAGTACTTC. This translates into CASSQGGDEQYF.

The genes are TRBV5-5 and TRBJ1-2; D is unclear. Trimming shortened V by 0 bases and J by 4 bases, and 13 bases separated the two germline ends. CDR1 SGHKS and CDR2 YYEKEE come from the germline V gene (reference sequence). This CDR3 comprises 15 residues. CDR3 in amino acids: CASSLAGTNAYGYTF. CDR3 DNA sequence: TGTGCCAGCAGCTTGGCTGGAACCAACGCCTATGGCTACACCTTC.

This chain joins TRBV19 and TRBJ2-7; TRBD2 matches at 8 bases. Germline CDR1 reads LNHDA; CDR2 reads SQIVND (reference sequence). The CDR3 is 17 residues long. Trimming at V came to 6 bases and at J to 3 bases, leaving 16 bases not matched to a gene. This CDR3 is CASSPSGVGLADYEQYF. The CDR3 coding sequence is TGTGCCAGTAGCCCATCGGGCGTCGGACTAGCCGACTACGAGCAGTACTTC.

The chain joins TRBV27 to TRBJ1-6; 7 nucleotides align to TRBD1. The J segment lost 2 bases and the V segment lost 0 bases, leaving 1 base of the junction unmatched. CDR3 length: 16 residues. CDR1 is MNHEY and CDR2 is SMNVEV in the germline V gene (reference sequence). The CDR3 sequence: CASSLSGTAYNSPLHF. In DNA, the CDR3 is TGTGCCAGCAGTTTATCCGGGACAGCCTATAATTCACCCCTCCACTTT.

This chain joins TRBV2 and TRBJ2-5; the D is unclear. The end of the DNA is better explained by TRBJ2-7, so the J call may be wrong. This CDR3 is 12 amino acids long. Germline-derived CDR1 and CDR2 are SNHLY and FYNNEI. DNA for the CDR3: TGTGCCAGCAGTTTGAGCTCCTACGAGCAGTACTTC. Translating it yields CASSLSSYEQYF.

The V and J genes are TRBV14 and TRBJ1-6; D is unresolved. CDR1 and CDR2 from the germline V gene are SGHDN and FVKESK. This CDR3 has 15 residues. Trimming cost V 0 bases and J 11 bases, with 14 bases left between them. CDR3 sequence reads: CASSQDPLGRAPLHF. The DNA for the CDR3 is TGTGCCAGCAGCCAAGATCCGCTTGGTCGAGCACCCCTCCACTTT.

CDR3 sequence: CASSLGGPISGNTIYF. Here the CDR3 DNA reads TGTGCCAGCAGCTTAGGGGGGCCGATCTCTGGAAACACCATATATTTT. This chain uses TRBV7-8 with TRBJ1-3; D possibly corresponds to TRBD1 (6 bases). V was trimmed by 1 base and J by 0 bases, leaving 10 bases between them. Germline assignment: CDR1 SGHVS and CDR2 FQNEAQ. The CDR3 has 16 residues.

The chain is built from TRBV6-5 and TRBJ1-2; 11 bases line up with TRBD1. The CDR3 is 14 amino acids. Trimming at V came to 6 bases and at J to 7 bases, leaving 7 bases not matched to a gene. Germline values: CDR1 MNHEY, CDR2 SVGAGI. CDR3 protein: CASSGTGGISGYTF. CDR3 DNA: TGTGCCAGCAGCGGGACAGGGGGTATAAGTGGCTACACCTTC.

The V call is TRBV19, the J call TRBJ2-4, with a possible D match to TRBD1 (6 bases). The CDR3 consists of 13 residues. Per the germline V gene, CDR1 is LNHDA and CDR2 is SQIVND (reference sequence). V lost 4 bases and J lost 7, with 11 bases in between. The CDR3 sequence is CASSTGVRNIQYF. CDR3 nucleotides: TGTGCCAGTAGTACAGGGGTAAGGAACATTCAGTACTTC.

The J gene is TRBJ2-7, the V gene TRBV30; TRBD2 agrees at 7 bases. Trimming at V came to 0 bases and at J to 3 bases, leaving 8 bases not matched to a gene. This CDR3 spans 15 amino acids. Germline loops: CDR1 GTSNPN, CDR2 SVGIG (reference sequence). CDR3 nucleotide sequence: TGTGCCTGGAGTGTAACTAGACTAGCACTCTACGAGCAGTACTTC. It translates to CAWSVTRLALYEQYF.

The genes are TRBV5-4 and TRBJ2-5; TRBD2 might be the D (6 bases). Germline CDR1 is SGHNT and CDR2 is YYREEE (reference sequence). The CDR3 is made up of 16 amino acids. V lost 3 bases and J lost 1, with 16 bases in between. CDR3 DNA: TGTGCCAGCAGCTGGCTTGGGGGGACCCTCCAAGAGACCCAGTACTTC. It specifies CASSWLGGTLQETQYF. Complete variable domain (other parts from reference TRBV5-4 and TRBJ2-5): ETGVTQSPTHLIKTRGQQVTLRCSSQSGHNTVSWYQQALGQGPQFIFQYYREEENGRGNFPPRFSGLQFPNYSSELNVNALELDDSALYLCASSWLGGTLQETQYFGPGTRLLVL.

The chain employs TRBV2 and TRBJ1-2; the D gene is possibly TRBD1 (6 bases). The CDR3 runs to 15 residues. Per the germline V gene, CDR1 is SNHLY and CDR2 is FYNNEI. The germline V and J ends were trimmed by 1 base and 5 bases, with 14 bases remaining between them. The CDR3 region has the DNA TGTGCCAGCAGTGAAGGCTCCGGGACAAGTTATGGCTACACCTTC. This encodes CASSEGSGTSYGYTF.